This T cell receptor beta chain originates from a study of control samples from healthy donors and cancer patients. TCRdb keeps only in-frame clones here, not all; method: immunoSEQ multiplex PCR. The data hold 70,000 to 80,000 clones, with about 88% observed a single time. V gave up 3 bases and J gave up 4 bases, with 11 bases separating them. Germline V gene data show CDR1 as SGHTS and CDR2 as YDEGEE. This CDR3 is built from 13 residues. The gene calls are TRBV5-8 and TRBJ2-7; maybe TRBD2 (5 bases). The sequence was obtained from a woman aged 50 to 60 in good health. Sequencing was done on a sample of blood. Written as DNA, the CDR3 is TGTGCCAGCAGCTCGAACCCGGGATACGAGCAGTACTTC. This codes for CASSSNPGYEQYF.